This T cell receptor (beta chain) derives from a study of T cell responses to AZD1222 COVID-19 vaccine. J was trimmed by 4 bases and V by 5 bases; bases with no gene match: 9. The CDR3 is made up of 15 amino acids. Germline-derived CDR1 and CDR2 are SGHTA and FQGTGA. Study-wide points: Spike regions recognized by vaccine-associated CD4 TCRs spanned the protein, led by 160-218 and 743-854. A mostly white British donor set with more females was recruited, and clonal diversity was possibly underestimated. Recipients of AZD1222 seropositive at baseline numbered only 6 or 7.

Produced via immunoSEQ multiplex PCR; TCRdb's table is partial and in-frame only. Of 95,000 to 150,000 clones in the sample, around 89% were seen once. This clone came up once. Its target is not known. This sequence originates from an adult in good health. Sample: peripheral blood, taken on day 0 of AZD1222 vaccination. The chain uses TRBV7-3 and TRBJ2-5; 8 bases are shared with TRBD2. In DNA, the CDR3 is TGTGCCAGCAGCCCCACTAGCGGAGGGGGAGAGACCCAGTACTTC. Protein product: CASSPTSGGGETQYF.